This T cell receptor (beta chain) was retrieved from a study of beta chain features in type 1 diabetes. CDR3 length equals 14 residues. V lost 4 bases to trimming and J lost 8 bases, with 16 bases between them. Per germline, CDR1 SGHDN and CDR2 FVKESK. TCRB transcripts that were expressed got sequenced, as all of the isolated RNA had been reverse transcribed. Roughly 3.4 million reads per sample on average were obtained from naive, central memory and regulatory T cell samples. TCRdb's table, derived via immunoSEQ multiplex PCR, lists solely in-frame clones and lacks some. Of about 370,000 clones listed, around 15% are singletons. Without exception, sorted populations had purity beyond 95%.

The clonotype originates from a woman under 30 in good health. Sample: naive CD4+ T cells from blood. The rearrangement joins TRBV14 to TRBJ2-3, with a tentative D call TRBD2 (8 bases). As DNA, the CDR3 is TGTGCCAGCAGCCTTCGGGAGGGGGCCGTTACGCAGTATTTT. Its protein is CASSLREGAVTQYF.